The rows below give T cell receptor beta chains drawn from one sample of a study of CD8 T cells in ankylosing spondylitis. A single record per CDR3 protein comes from TCRdb applying MiXCR to the 5' RACE reads. The repertoire includes under 400,000 distinct CDR3 sequences, 11% of them detected once, and roughly 9% sits in the top ten. The sequencing sample was made of blood, either unsorted or a sorted T cell fraction (not recorded which). All receptors derive from a female donor with ankylosing spondylitis or in good health (not recorded which). Each CDR3 is given with its conserved first and last residue. Each record gives: V gene, clone size, J gene, D gene, CDR3 DNA, CDR3 protein. The D gene is left open where the match is weak. The listing skips clone size in some rows; elsewhere it reads once, few, many or a size class.

V gene: TRBV20-1; clone size: many; J gene: TRBJ2-2; D gene: TRBD1; CDR3 DNA: TGCAGTGCTAGAGTGGCAGGGGGTATCGGGGAGCTGTTTTTT; CDR3 protein: CSARVAGGIGELFF
V gene: TRBV11-2; clone size: few; J gene: TRBJ2-1; D gene: NA; CDR3 DNA: TGTGCCAGCAGCTCAGACAGGAGAGGGGGCTCCTACAATGAGCAGTTCTTC; CDR3 protein: CASSSDRRGGSYNEQFF
V gene: TRBV25-1; clone size: many; J gene: TRBJ2-1; D gene: TRBD2; CDR3 DNA: TGTGCCAGCTCAAAGGCGGGGGGCTTCAATGAGCAGTTCTTC; CDR3 protein: CASSKAGGFNEQFF
V gene: TRBV4-2; clone size: many; J gene: TRBJ2-3; D gene: NA; CDR3 DNA: TGTGCCAGCAGCCAAAAGCAAGACACGCAGTATTTT; CDR3 protein: CASSQKQDTQYF
V gene: TRBV20-1; clone size: few; J gene: TRBJ2-5; D gene: TRBD2; CDR3 DNA: TGCAGTGCTAGAGAACGGGCGGGGGATGGGGCCCAGTACTTC; CDR3 protein: CSARERAGDGAQYF
V gene: TRBV10-3; clone size: many; J gene: TRBJ2-3; D gene: TRBD2; CDR3 DNA: TGTGCCCTGGGGACTAGCGGGGCCACAGATACGCAGTATTTT; CDR3 protein: CALGTSGATDTQYF
V gene: TRBV2; clone size: many; J gene: TRBJ2-1; D gene: NA; CDR3 DNA: TGTGCCAGCAGTACTAGCCAAAAAAAGTTCTTC; CDR3 protein: CASSTSQKKFF
V gene: TRBV7-9; clone size: few; J gene: TRBJ1-3; D gene: NA; CDR3 DNA: TGTGCCAGCAGCTCGGTGGAAACTGGAAACACCATATATTTT; CDR3 protein: CASSSVETGNTIYF
V gene: TRBV20-1; clone size: many; J gene: TRBJ2-2; D gene: NA; CDR3 DNA: TGCAGTGCTAGAGAAAGGGCAGGAAATCAAGCCGGGGAGCTGTTTTTT; CDR3 protein: CSARERAGNQAGELFF
V gene: TRBV7-8; clone size: NA; J gene: TRBJ1-2; D gene: NA; CDR3 DNA: TGTGCCAGCAGCTTAGCGGGGCGGATAGTCCAGACTAACTATGGCTACACCTTC; CDR3 protein: CASSLAGRIVQTNYGYTF
V gene: TRBV20-1; clone size: many; J gene: TRBJ1-1; D gene: NA; CDR3 DNA: TGCAGTGCTAAAAAAAGCCCCGGCACTGAAGCTTTCTTT; CDR3 protein: CSAKKSPGTEAFF
V gene: TRBV15; clone size: many; J gene: TRBJ1-2; D gene: NA; CDR3 DNA: TGTGCCACCAGCTTGGACGGCGACTATGGCTACACCTTC; CDR3 protein: CATSLDGDYGYTF
V gene: TRBV7-9; clone size: NA; J gene: TRBJ2-4; D gene: TRBD2; CDR3 DNA: TGTGCCAGCAGCCCGAAAAGCGGGGCGGCCAAAAACATTCAGTACTTC; CDR3 protein: CASSPKSGAAKNIQYF
V gene: TRBV7-9; clone size: many; J gene: TRBJ2-1; D gene: TRBD1; CDR3 DNA: TGTGCCAGCAGCTCGGCAGGGGGTAATGAGCAGTTCTTC; CDR3 protein: CASSSAGGNEQFF
V gene: TRBV7-8; clone size: few; J gene: TRBJ2-7; D gene: TRBD1; CDR3 DNA: TGTGCCAGCAGCCCAAGCACAGGGGGCGACGAGCAGTACTTC; CDR3 protein: CASSPSTGGDEQYF
V gene: TRBV28; clone size: few; J gene: TRBJ2-7; D gene: NA; CDR3 DNA: TGTGCCAGCTCTGGGCAGGGGATAGCCTACGAGCAGTACTTC; CDR3 protein: CASSGQGIAYEQYF
V gene: TRBV29-1; clone size: few; J gene: TRBJ2-7; D gene: NA; CDR3 DNA: TGCAGCGTTGAAGATGCGGATAAAGGCTACGAGCAGTACTTC; CDR3 protein: CSVEDADKGYEQYF
V gene: TRBV5-6; clone size: many; J gene: TRBJ2-5; D gene: NA; CDR3 DNA: TGTGCCAGCAGCTTTAGCGGATCCCAAGAGACCCAGTACTTC; CDR3 protein: CASSFSGSQETQYF
V gene: TRBV5-6; clone size: many; J gene: TRBJ1-2; D gene: NA; CDR3 DNA: TGTGCCAGCACCTCCACTTCAAGCTATGGCTACACCTTC; CDR3 protein: CASTSTSSYGYTF
V gene: TRBV12-3/TRBV12-4; clone size: many; J gene: TRBJ1-4; D gene: TRBD1; CDR3 DNA: TGTGCCAGCATCGACGACAGGGGGCCTGAAAAACTGTTTTTT; CDR3 protein: CASIDDRGPEKLFF
V gene: TRBV12-3/TRBV12-4; clone size: NA; J gene: TRBJ2-1; D gene: TRBD2; CDR3 DNA: TGTGCCAGCAGTTGGGGCGGGGGGGTATACAATGAGCAGTTCTTC; CDR3 protein: CASSWGGGVYNEQFF
V gene: TRBV27; clone size: many; J gene: TRBJ1-2; D gene: NA; CDR3 DNA: TGTGCCAGCAGTTTAATGCCGGGAGGGGGCTATGGCTACACCTTC; CDR3 protein: CASSLMPGGGYGYTF
V gene: TRBV12-3/TRBV12-4; clone size: many; J gene: TRBJ1-4; D gene: NA; CDR3 DNA: TGTGCCAGCAGTCCTAGGCCCGGGTTGGCTGAAAAACTGTTTTTT; CDR3 protein: CASSPRPGLAEKLFF
V gene: TRBV7-2; clone size: few; J gene: TRBJ2-5; D gene: TRBD2; CDR3 DNA: TGTGCCGGGAACGGGAGGCGCCCTAAAGAGACCCAGTACTTC; CDR3 protein: CAGNGRRPKETQYF
V gene: TRBV20-1; clone size: many; J gene: TRBJ1-5; D gene: NA; CDR3 DNA: TGCAGCTCCTCAAAAGGGAGCAATCAGCCCCAGCATTTT; CDR3 protein: CSSSKGSNQPQHF
V gene: TRBV5-1; clone size: many; J gene: TRBJ1-5; D gene: TRBD1; CDR3 DNA: TGCGCCAGCAGCCCAGGGTACAGGGGTAATCAGCCCCAGCATTTT; CDR3 protein: CASSPGYRGNQPQHF
V gene: TRBV9; clone size: few; J gene: TRBJ2-2; D gene: NA; CDR3 DNA: TGTGCCAGCAGCGTAGAACCAGCTAAGACCGGGGAGCTGTTTTTT; CDR3 protein: CASSVEPAKTGELFF
V gene: TRBV28; clone size: many; J gene: TRBJ1-5; D gene: NA; CDR3 DNA: TGTGCCAGCAGCCCCCCCGGGCCCATACATCAGCCCCAGCATTTT; CDR3 protein: CASSPPGPIHQPQHF
V gene: TRBV7-2; clone size: many; J gene: TRBJ2-1; D gene: TRBD2; CDR3 DNA: TGTGCCAGCAGCCTTGGACTAGCGCCTTACAATGAGCAGTTCTTC; CDR3 protein: CASSLGLAPYNEQFF
V gene: TRBV7-9; clone size: many; J gene: TRBJ2-7; D gene: NA; CDR3 DNA: TGTGCCAGCAGCTCCGGACGCGGACAGTTCTACGAGCAGTACTTC; CDR3 protein: CASSSGRGQFYEQYF
V gene: TRBV20-1; clone size: many; J gene: TRBJ2-1; D gene: NA; CDR3 DNA: TGCAGTGCAGAACGTCCTAGCGTCAGGTCCTACAATGAGCAGTTCTTC; CDR3 protein: CSAERPSVRSYNEQFF
V gene: TRBV10-1; clone size: few; J gene: TRBJ1-3; D gene: NA; CDR3 DNA: TGCGCCAGCAGCACCGGGGACGGAAACACCATATATTTT; CDR3 protein: CASSTGDGNTIYF
V gene: TRBV12-3/TRBV12-4; clone size: many; J gene: TRBJ1-2; D gene: NA; CDR3 DNA: TGTGCCAGCAGTTTAAGCGGAGTCTATGGCTACACCTTC; CDR3 protein: CASSLSGVYGYTF
V gene: TRBV28; clone size: NA; J gene: TRBJ2-7; D gene: NA; CDR3 DNA: TGTGCCAGCAGTTTGTTGCAGGGCCACTACGAGCAGTACTTC; CDR3 protein: CASSLLQGHYEQYF
V gene: TRBV12-3/TRBV12-4; clone size: NA; J gene: TRBJ2-7; D gene: NA; CDR3 DNA: TGTGCCAGCAAGACGCAAATGCACCCAGGGGACGAGCAGTACTTC; CDR3 protein: CASKTQMHPGDEQYF
V gene: TRBV7-8; clone size: many; J gene: TRBJ2-3; D gene: TRBD2; CDR3 DNA: TGTGCCAGCAGCGTACTAGCGGGCGTGGCGAGGGATACGCAGTATTTT; CDR3 protein: CASSVLAGVARDTQYF
V gene: TRBV12-3/TRBV12-4; clone size: many; J gene: TRBJ2-1; D gene: TRBD2; CDR3 DNA: TGTGCCAGCAGAGGACTAGCGGGGGGGGTTGTCAATGAGCAGTTCTTC; CDR3 protein: CASRGLAGGVVNEQFF
V gene: TRBV12-3/TRBV12-4; clone size: few; J gene: TRBJ2-2; D gene: TRBD1; CDR3 DNA: TGTGCCAGCAGTGTCGGACAGGCCGGGGAGCTGTTTTTT; CDR3 protein: CASSVGQAGELFF
V gene: TRBV28; clone size: many; J gene: TRBJ1-5; D gene: NA; CDR3 DNA: TGTGCCAGCAGTTTAATATTACAGGACAATCAGCCCCAGCATTTT; CDR3 protein: CASSLILQDNQPQHF
V gene: TRBV3-1; clone size: many; J gene: TRBJ2-7; D gene: TRBD2; CDR3 DNA: TGTGCCAGCAGCCAAGGGACTAGCGTTATCTACGAGCAGTACTTC; CDR3 protein: CASSQGTSVIYEQYF
V gene: TRBV5-6; clone size: few; J gene: TRBJ2-2; D gene: TRBD2; CDR3 DNA: TGTGCCAGCAGCTTGGTCGGCGGGAGCTCCAATATCGCCATCGGGGAGCTGTTTTTT; CDR3 protein: CASSLVGGSSNIAIGELFF
V gene: TRBV12-3/TRBV12-4; clone size: many; J gene: TRBJ2-1; D gene: NA; CDR3 DNA: TGTGCCAGCAGTCCCAGACACTTTGCTCATGAGCAGTTCTTC; CDR3 protein: CASSPRHFAHEQFF
V gene: TRBV12-3/TRBV12-4; clone size: many; J gene: TRBJ2-7; D gene: NA; CDR3 DNA: TGTGCCAGCAGTCCTCTAGGGACCCGGATCTCTTCCGAGCAGTACTTC; CDR3 protein: CASSPLGTRISSEQYF
V gene: TRBV12-3/TRBV12-4; clone size: NA; J gene: TRBJ2-6; D gene: NA; CDR3 DNA: TGTGCCAGCAGTTCCTGGACAGCCTTTAGCTCTGGGGCCAACGTCCTGACTTTC; CDR3 protein: CASSSWTAFSSGANVLTF
V gene: TRBV28; clone size: NA; J gene: TRBJ2-7; D gene: NA; CDR3 DNA: TGTGCCAGCAGGGGCGTTTATGGGGGCTCCTACGAGCAGTACTTC; CDR3 protein: CASRGVYGGSYEQYF
V gene: TRBV20-1; clone size: many; J gene: TRBJ1-4; D gene: NA; CDR3 DNA: TGCAGTGCTAATCCCCGGGACAAGGCGAATGAAAAACTGTTTTTT; CDR3 protein: CSANPRDKANEKLFF
V gene: TRBV30; clone size: NA; J gene: TRBJ2-3; D gene: TRBD2; CDR3 DNA: TGTGCCTGGAGTGTTACTAGCGCAGATACGCAGTATTTT; CDR3 protein: CAWSVTSADTQYF
V gene: TRBV7-9; clone size: few; J gene: TRBJ2-1; D gene: NA; CDR3 DNA: TGTGCCAGCAGCTTAGGGCAGTTCAATGAGCAGTTCTTC; CDR3 protein: CASSLGQFNEQFF
V gene: TRBV7-8; clone size: many; J gene: TRBJ1-2; D gene: TRBD1; CDR3 DNA: TGTGCCAGCAGCACGAGGGACAGGGGTAGCTGGGATGGCTACACCTTC; CDR3 protein: CASSTRDRGSWDGYTF
V gene: TRBV10-3; clone size: many; J gene: TRBJ2-5; D gene: NA; CDR3 DNA: TGTGCCATCACCCAAGCGGGTGGAGAGACCCAGTACTTC; CDR3 protein: CAITQAGGETQYF
V gene: TRBV11-2; clone size: many; J gene: TRBJ2-7; D gene: NA; CDR3 DNA: TGTGCCAGCAGCTTAGAACCGGTAACCTACGAGCAGTACTTC; CDR3 protein: CASSLEPVTYEQYF
V gene: TRBV28; clone size: many; J gene: TRBJ1-2; D gene: NA; CDR3 DNA: TGTGCCAGCAGTTCGGGTGGACAAAACTATGGCTACACCTTC; CDR3 protein: CASSSGGQNYGYTF
V gene: TRBV5-1; clone size: many; J gene: TRBJ2-1; D gene: TRBD1; CDR3 DNA: TGCGCCAGCAGCCCGAATCAGGGGGCCTACAATGAGCAGTTCTTC; CDR3 protein: CASSPNQGAYNEQFF